This TCR beta chain was identified in a study of T cells after yellow fever vaccination. TCRdb independently ran MiXCR on the 5' RACE reads; one entry per CDR3 protein. The sample yields some 250,000 distinct CDR3 sequences, more than 3.5% seen once. Germline V gives CDR1 SGHRS, CDR2 YFSETQ. Trimming cost V 1 base and J 7 bases, with 17 bases left between them. This CDR3 has 15 residues. This clonotype came up many times. The V call is TRBV5-1, the J call TRBJ2-5, with D maybe TRBD1 (5 bases). This sequence was found in a man younger than 30 who received the YFV17D yellow fever vaccine. The material was PBMCs, obtained 15 days after the yellow fever booster vaccination. CDR3 sequence (DNA): TGCGCCAGCAGCTTGTATGCAGGGCACTCTGGGACCCAGTACTTC. It yields the protein CASSLYAGHSGTQYF.